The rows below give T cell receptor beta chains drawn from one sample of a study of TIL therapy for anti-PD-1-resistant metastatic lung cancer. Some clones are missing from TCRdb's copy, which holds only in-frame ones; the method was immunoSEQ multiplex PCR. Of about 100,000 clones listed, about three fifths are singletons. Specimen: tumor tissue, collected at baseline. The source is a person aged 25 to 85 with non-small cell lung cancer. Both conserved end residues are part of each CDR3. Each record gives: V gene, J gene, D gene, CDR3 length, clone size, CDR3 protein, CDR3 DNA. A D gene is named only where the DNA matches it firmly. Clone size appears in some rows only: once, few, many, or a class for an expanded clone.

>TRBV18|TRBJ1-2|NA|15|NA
CASSLTQRGDYGYTF
TGTGCCAGCTCACTGACACAAAGGGGGGACTATGGCTACACCTTC
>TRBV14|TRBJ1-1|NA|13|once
CASSPLRAGEAFF
TGTGCCAGCAGCCCACTTCGGGCGGGAGAAGCTTTCTTT
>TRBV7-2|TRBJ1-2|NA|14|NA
CASSFRTGNYGYTF
TGTGCCAGCAGTTTCCGGACTGGGAACTATGGCTACACCTTC
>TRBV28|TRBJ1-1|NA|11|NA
CASSLFREAFF
TGTGCCAGCAGTTTATTCCGTGAAGCTTTCTTT
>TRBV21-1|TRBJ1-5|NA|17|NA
CASSAHRDRPLNQPQHF
TGTGCCAGCAGCGCACACCGGGACAGGCCTCTCAATCAGCCCCAGCATTTT
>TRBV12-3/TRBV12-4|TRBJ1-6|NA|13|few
CASSFNYNSPLHF
TGTGCCAGCAGTTTTAACTATAATTCACCCCTCCACTTT
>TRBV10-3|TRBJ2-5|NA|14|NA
CAISESTGEETQYF
TGTGCCATCAGTGAGTCGACCGGGGAAGAGACCCAGTACTTC
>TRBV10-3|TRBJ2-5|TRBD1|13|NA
CAISQGALETQYF
TGTGCCATCAGTCAGGGGGCCTTGGAGACCCAGTACTTC
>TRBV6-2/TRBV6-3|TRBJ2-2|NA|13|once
CASSYSGPGELFF
TGTGCCAGCAGTTACTCAGGGCCCGGGGAGCTGTTTTTT
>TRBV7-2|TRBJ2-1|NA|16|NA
CASSLDQGSSYNEQFF
TGTGCCAGCAGCTTAGATCAGGGGAGCTCCTACAATGAGCAGTTCTTC
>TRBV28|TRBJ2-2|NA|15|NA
CASSLGGANTGELFF
TGTGCCAGCAGTCTGGGAGGCGCGAACACCGGGGAGCTGTTTTTT
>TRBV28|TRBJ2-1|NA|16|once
CASSLPQGFSYNEQFF
TGTGCCAGCAGTTTGCCACAGGGATTCTCCTACAATGAGCAGTTCTTC
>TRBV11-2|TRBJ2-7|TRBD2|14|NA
CASSPRGGIYEQYF
TGTGCCAGCAGCCCCCGGGGGGGGATCTACGAGCAGTACTTC
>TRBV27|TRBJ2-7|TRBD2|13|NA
CASSASLALEQYF
TGTGCCAGCAGTGCATCACTAGCGCTCGAGCAGTACTTC
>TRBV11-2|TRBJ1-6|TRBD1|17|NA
CASSLVYRGDYNSPLHF
TGTGCCAGCAGCTTAGTCTACAGGGGAGATTATAATTCACCCCTCCACTTT
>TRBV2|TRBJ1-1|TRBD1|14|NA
CASTRTGPRTEAFF
TGTGCCAGCACCAGGACAGGGCCTCGGACTGAAGCTTTCTTT
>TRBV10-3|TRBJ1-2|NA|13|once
CAISEGANYGYTF
TGTGCCATCAGTGAAGGAGCTAACTATGGCTACACCTTC
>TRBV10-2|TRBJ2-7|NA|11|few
CASSDSVEQYF
TGCGCCAGCAGTGACAGCGTCGAGCAGTACTTC
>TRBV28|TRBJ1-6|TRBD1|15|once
CASSPSGQAVSPLHF
TGTGCCAGCAGCCCCTCCGGACAGGCTGTTTCACCCCTCCACTTT
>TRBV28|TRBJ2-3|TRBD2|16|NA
CASSFWWRGGTDTQYF
TGTGCCAGCAGTTTCTGGTGGCGGGGGGGTACAGATACGCAGTATTTT
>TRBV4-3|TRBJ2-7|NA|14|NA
CASSQRETGYEQYF
TGCGCCAGCAGCCAAAGAGAGACAGGTTACGAGCAGTACTTC
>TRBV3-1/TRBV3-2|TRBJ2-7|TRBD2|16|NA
CASSQASGRAGYEQYF
TGTGCCAGCAGCCAAGCTTCCGGGAGGGCCGGTTACGAGCAGTACTTC
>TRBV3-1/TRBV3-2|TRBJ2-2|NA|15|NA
CASSQEGLFGGELFF
TGTGCCAGCAGCCAAGAGGGGCTCTTTGGCGGGGAGCTGTTTTTT
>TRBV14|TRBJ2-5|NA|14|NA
CASSQAGRSETQYF
TGTGCCAGCAGCCAAGCGGGACGGTCCGAGACCCAGTACTTC
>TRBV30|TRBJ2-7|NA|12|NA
CAWRGGFYEQYF
TGTGCCTGGAGGGGCGGGTTTTACGAGCAGTACTTC
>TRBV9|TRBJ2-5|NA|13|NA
CASNETEGETQYF
TGTGCCAGCAACGAGACAGAGGGCGAGACCCAGTACTTC
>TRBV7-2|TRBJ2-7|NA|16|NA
CASSLADMGPYGEQYF
TGTGCCAGCAGCTTAGCCGATATGGGGCCGTACGGAGAGCAGTACTTC
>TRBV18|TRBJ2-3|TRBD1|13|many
CASSQDRADTQYF
TGTGCCAGCTCACAGGACAGGGCAGATACGCAGTATTTT
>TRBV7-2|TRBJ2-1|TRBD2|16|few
CASSSSGTRLTIEQFF
TGTGCCAGCAGCTCCTCCGGGACTAGACTAACGATTGAGCAGTTCTTC
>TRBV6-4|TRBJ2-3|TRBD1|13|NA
CASSTNRGDTQYF
TGTGCCAGCAGTACCAACAGGGGTGATACGCAGTATTTT
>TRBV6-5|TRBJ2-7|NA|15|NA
CASSYSGRLSNEQYF
TGTGCCAGCAGTTACTCTGGGAGGCTGAGTAACGAGCAGTACTTC
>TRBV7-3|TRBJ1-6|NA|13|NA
CASSLGSDSPLHF
TGTGCCAGCAGCCTAGGATCGGATTCACCCCTCCACTTT
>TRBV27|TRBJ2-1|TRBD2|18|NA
CASRKKLLGTSGSIEQFF
TGTGCCAGCAGGAAGAAGCTTCTGGGGACTAGCGGGAGTATTGAGCAGTTCTTC